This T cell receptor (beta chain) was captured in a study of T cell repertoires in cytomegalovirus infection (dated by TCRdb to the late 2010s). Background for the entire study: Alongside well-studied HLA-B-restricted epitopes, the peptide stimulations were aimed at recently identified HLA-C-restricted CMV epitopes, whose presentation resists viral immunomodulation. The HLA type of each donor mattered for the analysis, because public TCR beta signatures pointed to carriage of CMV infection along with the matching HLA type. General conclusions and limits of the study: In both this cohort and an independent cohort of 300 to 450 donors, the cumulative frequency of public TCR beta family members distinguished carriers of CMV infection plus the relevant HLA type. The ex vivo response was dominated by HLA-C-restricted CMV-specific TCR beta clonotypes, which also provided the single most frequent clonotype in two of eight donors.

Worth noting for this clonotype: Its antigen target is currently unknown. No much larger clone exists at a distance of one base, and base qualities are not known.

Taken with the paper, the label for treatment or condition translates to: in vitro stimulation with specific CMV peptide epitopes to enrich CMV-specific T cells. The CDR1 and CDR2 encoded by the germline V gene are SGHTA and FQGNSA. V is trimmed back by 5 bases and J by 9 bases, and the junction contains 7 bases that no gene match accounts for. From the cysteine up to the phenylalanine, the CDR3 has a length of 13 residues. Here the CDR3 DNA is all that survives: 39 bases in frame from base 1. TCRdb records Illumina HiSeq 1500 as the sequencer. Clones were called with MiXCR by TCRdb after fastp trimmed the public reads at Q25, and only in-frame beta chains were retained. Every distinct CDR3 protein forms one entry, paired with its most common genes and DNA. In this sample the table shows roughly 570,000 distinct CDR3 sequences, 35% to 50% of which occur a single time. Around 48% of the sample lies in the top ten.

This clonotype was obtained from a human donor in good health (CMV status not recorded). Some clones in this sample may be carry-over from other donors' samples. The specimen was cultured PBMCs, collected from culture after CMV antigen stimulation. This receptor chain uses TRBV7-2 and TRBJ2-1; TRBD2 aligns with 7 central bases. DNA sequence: TGTGCCAGCAGCCCTCAAGCGGGGCTTGAGCAGTTCTTC. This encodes CASSPQAGLEQFF.